Listed below are T cell receptor beta chains from one sample, sequenced in a study of PD-1 blockade in mismatch repair-deficient tumors. The data were produced by immunoSEQ multiplex PCR, yet TCRdb's version contains in-frame clones alone and is incomplete. The sample includes approximately 120,000 clones, approximately 86% seen only once; the top ten take about 14%. Sequenced here: peripheral blood, sampled 44 weeks after starting pembrolizumab. These TCRs come from an adult with mismatch repair-deficient cancer. Both conserved end residues are part of each CDR3. D genes are given only for firm matches. Clone size, where shown, is once, few, many, or a class for clones that have expanded.

J,size,V,D,CDR3,DNA
TRBJ1-2,NA,TRBV7-9,NA,CASSLGRRPFYGYTF,TGTGCCAGCAGCTTAGGCAGGCGTCCCTTCTATGGCTACACCTTC
TRBJ2-7,NA,TRBV6-5,NA,CASSYSPAVGSYEQYF,TGTGCCAGCAGTTACTCGCCCGCGGTCGGCTCCTACGAGCAGTACTTC
TRBJ1-2,NA,TRBV19,TRBD1,CASSRQLTGGDYGYTF,TGTGCCAGTAGTCGACAACTGACAGGGGGCGACTATGGCTACACCTTC
TRBJ2-7,NA,TRBV19,TRBD1,CASSIRTGTEQYF,TGTGCCAGTAGTATAAGGACAGGGACCGAGCAGTACTTC
TRBJ2-7,NA,TRBV7-9,NA,CASSGQGRTSFEQYF,TGTGCCAGCAGCGGTCAGGGGAGGACCTCCTTCGAGCAGTACTTC
TRBJ2-3,NA,TRBV5-5,NA,CASSPPLSPRRSTDTQYF,TGTGCCAGCAGCCCCCCCCTATCGCCCAGACGAAGCACAGATACGCAGTATTTT
TRBJ1-2,NA,TRBV12-5,TRBD1,CASGLVIGTGAPGYTF,TGTGCTAGTGGTTTGGTCATAGGGACAGGGGCTCCCGGCTACACCTTC
TRBJ2-6,NA,TRBV2,NA,CASSEGFRGANVLTF,TGTGCCAGCAGTGAAGGGTTTCGTGGGGCCAACGTCCTGACTTTC
TRBJ2-2,NA,TRBV4-3,TRBD1,CASSQDGTGAGSGELFF,TGCGCCAGCAGCCAAGACGGGACAGGGGCGGGTTCCGGGGAGCTGTTTTTT
TRBJ2-2,once,TRBV19,NA,CASRTKGSGELFF,TGTGCCAGTCGGACTAAGGGATCCGGGGAGCTGTTTTTT
TRBJ2-3,NA,TRBV10-3,NA,CAISELYPATDTQYF,TGTGCCATCAGTGAGTTATATCCAGCGACAGATACGCAGTATTTT
TRBJ2-3,NA,TRBV5-1,NA,CASRPGQSTDTQYF,TGCGCCAGCAGACCAGGACAAAGCACAGATACGCAGTATTTT
TRBJ2-3,NA,TRBV19,TRBD2,CASSSSGFTDTQYF,TGTGCCAGTAGTTCTAGCGGGTTCACAGATACGCAGTATTTT
TRBJ1-1,NA,TRBV7-9,NA,CASSFLGPAEAFF,TGTGCCAGCAGCTTCTTGGGCCCAGCTGAAGCTTTCTTT
TRBJ2-3,NA,TRBV11-2,TRBD2,CASSSPRLATSTDTQYF,TGTGCCAGCAGCTCCCCACGACTAGCGACTTCCACAGATACGCAGTATTTT
TRBJ2-1,NA,TRBV7-9,TRBD2,CASSPTLAGGGNEQFF,TGTGCCAGCAGCCCAACACTAGCGGGAGGGGGGAATGAGCAGTTCTTC
TRBJ1-1,NA,TRBV7-3,NA,CASMGHNTEAFF,TGTGCCAGTATGGGACATAACACTGAAGCTTTCTTT
TRBJ2-3,NA,TRBV13,TRBD2,CASSPRGAGGSTDTQYF,TGTGCCAGCAGCCCTCGGGGCGCGGGGGGCAGCACAGATACGCAGTATTTT
TRBJ2-2,NA,TRBV6-5,NA,CASSYPGEGWGELFF,TGTGCCAGCAGTTACCCTGGAGAAGGTTGGGGGGAGCTGTTTTTT
TRBJ2-5,few,TRBV4-1,NA,CASSQARSETQYF,TGCGCCAGCAGCCAGGCCCGATCCGAGACCCAGTACTTC
TRBJ1-2,NA,TRBV11-2,NA,CASSLVSGNYGYTF,TGTGCCAGCAGCTTAGTGTCAGGGAACTATGGCTACACCTTC
TRBJ2-2,NA,TRBV6-5,TRBD1,CASSRTGLDTGELFF,TGTGCCAGCAGTCGGACAGGGTTGGACACCGGGGAGCTGTTTTTT
TRBJ2-7,NA,TRBV2,NA,CASSESGYEQYF,TGTGCCAGCAGTGAATCAGGGTACGAGCAGTACTTC
TRBJ2-7,NA,TRBV4-2,TRBD1,CASSQGAVGTGGLEEQYF,TGTGCCAGCAGCCAGGGGGCGGTTGGGACAGGGGGTTTGGAGGAGCAGTACTTC
TRBJ2-1,NA,TRBV4-3,NA,CASSQGVAYNEQFF,TGCGCCAGCAGCCAAGGCGTCGCCTACAATGAGCAGTTCTTC
TRBJ2-7,NA,TRBV14,NA,CASSRHPGAGLGQYF,TGTGCCAGCAGCAGACATCCGGGAGCAGGGTTAGGGCAGTACTTC
TRBJ2-1,NA,TRBV11-2,TRBD2,CASSHGTNGRNEQFF,TGTGCCAGCAGTCACGGGACTAACGGGAGAAATGAGCAGTTCTTC
TRBJ2-3,NA,TRBV20-1,NA,CSASLPDTQYF,TGCAGTGCTAGCCTTCCAGATACGCAGTATTTT
TRBJ1-4,NA,TRBV30,TRBD1,CAWIQADRGPEKLFF,TGTGCCTGGATCCAAGCCGACAGGGGTCCTGAAAAACTGTTTTTT
TRBJ2-1,few,TRBV4-3,TRBD2,CASRSSGNNEQFF,TGCGCCAGCAGATCTAGCGGGAACAATGAGCAGTTCTTC
TRBJ2-3,NA,TRBV19,NA,CASSIVFRGTDTQYF,TGTGCCAGTAGTATCGTCTTTAGGGGCACAGATACGCAGTATTTT
TRBJ2-7,NA,TRBV11-3,NA,CASSEREGAYEQYF,TGTGCCAGCAGCGAAAGAGAGGGGGCCTACGAGCAGTACTTC
TRBJ2-3,NA,TRBV19,NA,CASSIGKALTDTQYF,TGTGCCAGTAGTATTGGCAAAGCCCTCACAGATACGCAGTATTTT
TRBJ2-2,NA,TRBV7-9,TRBD2,CASSRIRGGATTGELFF,TGTGCCAGCAGTCGGATCCGGGGGGGGGCGACCACCGGGGAGCTGTTTTTT
TRBJ1-1,NA,TRBV20-1,NA,CSARDPRWAFF,TGCAGTGCTAGAGATCCAAGGTGGGCTTTCTTT
TRBJ2-7,NA,TRBV14,NA,CASSQALARPYEQYF,TGTGCCAGCAGCCAAGCTTTGGCTAGGCCCTACGAGCAGTACTTC
TRBJ2-2,NA,TRBV5-1,TRBD2,CASSSPGLGANGELFF,TGCGCCAGCAGCTCGCCAGGACTAGGGGCAAACGGGGAGCTGTTTTTT
TRBJ2-7,NA,TRBV29-1,NA,CSVEDDQVDYEQYF,TGCAGCGTTGAAGATGACCAGGTGGACTACGAGCAGTACTTC
TRBJ2-7,once,TRBV5-1,TRBD2,CASSLVPAGDVEQYF,TGCGCCAGCAGCTTGGTTCCAGCGGGAGATGTAGAGCAGTACTTC
TRBJ1-1,NA,TRBV29-1,NA,CSVEDLGRQNTEAFF,TGCAGCGTTGAAGATCTTGGGAGACAGAACACTGAAGCTTTCTTT
TRBJ2-6,NA,TRBV5-1,TRBD1,CASSFLDRGASGANVLTF,TGCGCCAGCAGCTTCCTTGACAGGGGAGCTTCTGGGGCCAACGTCCTGACTTTC
TRBJ2-7,NA,TRBV18,NA,CASSPGNGYEQYF,TGTGCCAGCTCACCCGGGAATGGGTACGAGCAGTACTTC
TRBJ2-1,NA,TRBV29-1,TRBD1,CSVTPGQGSDEQFF,TGCAGCGTTACACCGGGACAGGGGTCGGATGAGCAGTTCTTC
TRBJ2-2,NA,TRBV29-1,TRBD2,CSSGRSDTGELFF,TGCAGCTCCGGGAGGTCGGACACCGGGGAGCTGTTTTTT
TRBJ2-7,NA,TRBV11-2,NA,CASSPTPGDTPKQYF,TGTGCCAGCAGCCCAACCCCTGGGGACACGCCCAAGCAGTACTTC
TRBJ2-1,NA,TRBV16,NA,CASSQSLEQIYNEQFF,TGTGCCAGCAGCCAATCTCTCGAACAAATATACAATGAGCAGTTCTTC
TRBJ2-5,NA,TRBV14,TRBD2,CASSQALAGKETQYF,TGTGCCAGCAGCCAAGCGCTAGCGGGAAAAGAGACCCAGTACTTC
TRBJ1-2,NA,TRBV11-2,NA,CASSLDSFYGYTF,TGTGCCAGCAGCTTGGACAGCTTCTATGGCTACACCTTC
TRBJ2-1,NA,TRBV5-6,TRBD1,CASSRHRGSSYNEQFF,TGTGCCAGCAGCAGACACAGGGGGAGCTCCTACAATGAGCAGTTCTTC
TRBJ2-7,NA,TRBV28,NA,CASSFGARSSYEQYF,TGTGCCAGCAGTTTTGGGGCCAGGAGCTCCTACGAGCAGTACTTC
TRBJ2-5,NA,TRBV10-3,TRBD1,CATGETGTGVQETQYF,TGTGCCACGGGGGAAACTGGGACAGGGGTCCAAGAGACCCAGTACTTC
TRBJ2-1,NA,TRBV18,NA,CASSLFGSPSYNEQFF,TGTGCCAGCTCACTCTTTGGGTCGCCCTCCTACAATGAGCAGTTCTTC
TRBJ2-5,few,TRBV7-2,NA,CASRPVPAETQYF,TGTGCCAGCAGACCAGTCCCCGCAGAGACCCAGTACTTC
TRBJ2-6,once,TRBV7-2,NA,CASSLQGRGANVLTF,TGTGCCAGCAGCTTACAGGGAAGGGGGGCCAACGTCCTGACTTTC
TRBJ2-7,few,TRBV18,NA,CASSPTLYEQYF,TGTGCCAGCTCACCTACCTTATACGAGCAGTACTTC
TRBJ2-7,NA,TRBV6-5,NA,CASSGHSYEQYF,TGTGCCAGCAGTGGCCACAGCTACGAGCAGTACTTC
TRBJ2-5,once,TRBV10-3,NA,CAISERGNGETQYF,TGTGCCATCAGTGAAAGGGGAAACGGGGAGACCCAGTACTTC
TRBJ2-5,NA,TRBV7-9,NA,CASSLEAEQYF,TGTGCCAGCAGCTTAGAGGCGGAGCAGTACTTC
TRBJ1-5,NA,TRBV27,TRBD1,CASSLSGQGPNQPQHF,TGTGCCAGCAGTTTATCAGGACAGGGCCCCAATCAGCCCCAGCATTTT